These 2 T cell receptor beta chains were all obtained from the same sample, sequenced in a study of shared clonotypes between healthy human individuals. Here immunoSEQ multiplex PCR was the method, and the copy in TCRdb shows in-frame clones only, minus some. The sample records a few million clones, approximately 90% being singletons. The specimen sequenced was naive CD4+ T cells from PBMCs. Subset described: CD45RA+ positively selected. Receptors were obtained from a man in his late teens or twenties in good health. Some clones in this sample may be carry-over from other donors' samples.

The CDR3 loop reads CASSSGQGRQTEAFF. The CDR3 DNA is TGTGCCAGCAGTTCCGGACAGGGGCGCCAAACTGAAGCTTTCTTT. The chain recombines TRBV9 with TRBJ1-1; TRBD1 matches 9 bases. V gave up 5 bases and J gave up 5 bases; unmatched junction bases: 10. Germline assignment: CDR1 SGDLS and CDR2 YYNGEE. This CDR3 contains 15 residues.

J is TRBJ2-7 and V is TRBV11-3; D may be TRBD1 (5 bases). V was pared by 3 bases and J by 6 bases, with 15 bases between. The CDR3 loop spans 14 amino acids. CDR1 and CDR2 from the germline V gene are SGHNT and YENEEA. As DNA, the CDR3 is TGTGCCAGCAGCTTTTCAGGGTTGACCGGCGAGCAGTACTTC. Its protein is CASSFSGLTGEQYF.